This T cell receptor (beta chain) was recovered during a study of blood T cell repertoires in COVID-19. The overall study: Some COVID-19 samples were acute and others convalescent; all came from the United States, Italy and Spain. From T cells, B-cell-depleted T cells, or PBMCs came the material, which was cDNA or gDNA.

Authors' processing steps: Amplification of reference gene primers was used by the study to estimate nucleated cell counts. Clones were sequenced by immunoSEQ multiplex PCR, and TCRdb holds only the in-frame ones, with some missing. V and J calls and clone size come straight from that table; D and trimming were deduced from the DNA. The table records about 210,000 clones, around 92% of them present only once. The germline V gene encodes CDR1 MDHEN and CDR2 SYDVKM. The CDR3 runs 14 residues. V shed 6 bases and J shed 7 bases, with 18 bases lying between them. The chain uses TRBV28 and TRBJ1-2; the D gene is possibly TRBD1 (6 bases). The source of this sequence is a man aged 25-45 years with acute or convalescent COVID-19. The sequenced material came from peripheral blood. The chain's CDR3 is CASSPYVPGAGYTF. The CDR3 nucleotides are TGTGCCAGCAGCCCCTACGTCCCAGGGGCTGGCTACACCTTC.